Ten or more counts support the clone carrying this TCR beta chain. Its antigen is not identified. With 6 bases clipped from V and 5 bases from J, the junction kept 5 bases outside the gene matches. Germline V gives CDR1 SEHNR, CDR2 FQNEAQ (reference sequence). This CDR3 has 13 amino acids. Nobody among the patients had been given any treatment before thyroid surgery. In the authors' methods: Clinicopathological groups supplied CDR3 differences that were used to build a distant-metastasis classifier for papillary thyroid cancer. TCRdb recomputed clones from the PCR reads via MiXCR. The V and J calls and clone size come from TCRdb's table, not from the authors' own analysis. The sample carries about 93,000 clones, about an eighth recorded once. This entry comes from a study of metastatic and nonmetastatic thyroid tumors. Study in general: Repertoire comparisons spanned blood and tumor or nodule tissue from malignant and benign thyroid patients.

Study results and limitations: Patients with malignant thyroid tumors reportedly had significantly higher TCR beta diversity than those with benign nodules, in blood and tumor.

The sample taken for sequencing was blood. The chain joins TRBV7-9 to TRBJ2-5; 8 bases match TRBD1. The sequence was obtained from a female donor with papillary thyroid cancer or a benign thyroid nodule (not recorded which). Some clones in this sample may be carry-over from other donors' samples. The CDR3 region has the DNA TGTGCCAGCAGGGACAGGGTCGAGGAGACCCAGTACTTC. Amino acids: CASRDRVEETQYF. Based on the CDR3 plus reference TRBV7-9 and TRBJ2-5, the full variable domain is DTGVSQNPRHKITKRGQNVTFRCDPISEHNRLYWYRQTLGQGPEFLTYFQNEAQLEKSRLLSDRFSAERPKGSFSTLEIQRTEQGDSAMYLCASRDRVEETQYFGPGTRLLVL.